These 31 T cell receptor beta chains share one sample of origin, sequenced in a study of T cell repertoires in cytomegalovirus infection. One entry per CDR3 protein, called by TCRdb with MiXCR from the reads. The table has roughly 230,000 distinct CDR3 sequences, over 15% seen once. Sequencing was carried out using CD8+ T cells from PBMCs. All receptors derive from a human donor in good health (CMV status not recorded). Some clones in this sample may be carry-over from other donors' samples.

This clonotype was observed a few times. In nucleotides, the CDR3 is TGTGCCACAAGGGGCGGGACAGACAATAACTATGGCTACACCTTC. Translation: CATRGGTDNNYGYTF. This chain links TRBV15 with TRBJ1-2, with 7 bases matching TRBD1. CDR1 LNHNV and CDR2 YYDKDF come from the germline V gene (reference sequence). There are 15 residues in the CDR3. Trimming removed 9 bases from V and 1 base from J; junction bases left unmatched: 11.

This clonotype was found many times. The chain couples TRBV28 to TRBJ1-3; D gene ambiguous. This CDR3 region has 10 residues. The germline gives CDR1 MDHEN, CDR2 SYDVKM. Trimming took off 5 bases at V and 10 bases at J, with 6 bases between the two ends. The CDR3 is CASSDVTIYF. The CDR3 bases are TGTGCCAGCAGTGATGTTACCATATATTTT.

The sample holds many counts of this clonotype. The CDR3 nucleotides read TGTGCCAGCAGCCTGACTAGTTTGCATGAGCAGTTCTTC. Protein sequence: CASSLTSLHEQFF. This rearrangement joins TRBV7-2 to TRBJ2-1; weak D call: TRBD2 (6 bases). Germline loops: CDR1 SGHTA, CDR2 FQGNSA. The ends were cut back, 5 bases at V and 8 bases at J, with 13 bases in the middle. This CDR3 spans 13 amino acids.

This clonotype appeared a few times. The chain joins TRBV25-1 to TRBJ2-5; D gene uncertain. V was cut by 3 bases and J by 4 bases, with 12 bases left in between. Germline-derived CDR1 and CDR2 are MGHDK and SYGVNS. This CDR3 contains 14 residues. The CDR3 sequence is CASSDPGLGETQYF. For the CDR3, the DNA is TGTGCCAGCAGTGACCCCGGGCTGGGAGAGACCCAGTACTTC. The full variable domain, completed using reference TRBV25-1 and TRBJ2-5, is EADIYQTPRYLVIGTGKKITLECSQTMGHDKMYWYQQDPGMELHLIHYSYGVNSTEKGDLSSESTVSRIRTEHFPLTLESARPSHTSQYLCASSDPGLGETQYFGPGTRLLVL.

The rearrangement links TRBV20-1 to TRBJ2-1; D is possibly TRBD1 or TRBD2 (5 bases each). The CDR3 runs to 16 residues. V dropped 0 bases and J dropped 2 bases, with 14 bases sitting between them. The germline V gene encodes CDR1 DFQATT and CDR2 SNEGSKA (reference sequence). The CDR3 here is CSAREGPQVPYNEQFF. For the CDR3, the DNA is TGCAGTGCTAGAGAGGGACCACAGGTCCCCTACAATGAGCAGTTCTTC.

This clonotype was picked up many times. Relative to the germline gene, one junction end is altered; a read error may explain this. The chain's CDR3 is CASSPGTVAGGNTIYF. The CDR3 DNA follows: TGTGCTAGCAGCCCGGGGACGGTTGCTGGGGGAAACACCATATATTTT. The chain recombines TRBV7-7 with TRBJ1-3; tentative D call: TRBD1 (5 bases). Germline V gives CDR1 SSHAT, CDR2 FNYEAQ (reference sequence). The CDR3 is 16 amino acids.

This clonotype was detected only a few times. J is TRBJ2-7 and V is TRBV6-1; TRBD2 might be the D (6 bases). Germline V gene data show CDR1 as MNHNS and CDR2 as SASEGT. This CDR3 has 13 residues. Trimming took off 1 base at V and 2 bases at J, with 6 bases between the two ends. DNA for the CDR3: TGTGCCAGCAGTGAAGGGGGGGCCTACGAGCAGTACTTC. This gives the protein CASSEGGAYEQYF.

In this sample, this clonotype turned up many times. The chain combines TRBV7-9 with TRBJ1-5; 9 nucleotides match TRBD1. The CDR3 has 14 amino acids. V lost 5 bases to trimming and J lost 3 bases; unmatched junction nucleotides: 2. CDR1 and CDR2 (germline): SEHNR, FQNEAQ (reference sequence). Written as DNA, the CDR3 is TGTGCCAGCAGCCGGACAGGGGTCAATCAGCCCCAGCATTTT. Its protein is CASSRTGVNQPQHF.

The rearrangement links TRBV7-8 to TRBJ2-1; TRBD2 aligns across 11 bases. V dropped 1 base and J dropped 4; count of bases not matched to a gene: 9. The CDR3 covers 18 residues. Germline CDR1 reads SGHVS; CDR2 reads FQNEAQ. In nucleotides, the CDR3 is TGTGCCAGCAGCTTAGGCCTAGCGGGGGGCCGGTTATACAATGAGCAGTTCTTC. This encodes CASSLGLAGGRLYNEQFF. Full variable domain (outside the CDR3, taken from reference TRBV7-8 and TRBJ2-1): GAGVSQSPRYKVAKRGQDVALRCDPISGHVSLFWYQQALGQGPEFLTYFQNEAQLDKSGLPSDRFFAERPEGSVSTLKIQRTQQEDSAVYLCASSLGLAGGRLYNEQFFGPGTRLTVL.

The V and J genes are TRBV20-1 and TRBJ2-1; 7 positions match TRBD1. This CDR3 has 16 amino acids. The junction had 10 bases not matched to a gene; V was cut back by 3 bases and J by 2 bases. Germline CDR1 DFQATT, CDR2 SNEGSKA (reference sequence). CDR3 bases: TGCAGTGCTAGGGAAGCAGGGGGTAGGCCCTACAATGAGCAGTTCTTC. Its protein product is CSAREAGGRPYNEQFF.

At least ten counts were recorded for this clonotype. This chain links TRBV6-2 or TRBV6-3 with TRBJ2-7, with D unresolved. V was pared by 2 bases and J by 3 bases, with 8 bases between. Germline V CDR1 and CDR2: MNHEY, SVGEGT. CDR3 size: 13 residues. The CDR3 protein is CASSYRAYYEQYF. CDR3 in DNA: TGTGCCAGCAGTTACCGGGCCTACTACGAGCAGTACTTC.

This clonotype was counted a few times. The rearrangement joins TRBV7-9 to TRBJ2-4; 9 bases map to TRBD1. The CDR3 has 17 amino acids. V shed 4 bases, J shed 3 bases, and the junction held 10 bases outside the gene matches. Germline V lookup: CDR1 SEHNR, CDR2 FQNEAQ (reference sequence). CDR3 coding DNA: TGTGCCAGCAGCTCCGGACAGGGGTTGATTGGCAAAAACATTCAGTACTTC. Its translation: CASSSGQGLIGKNIQYF.

This clonotype has a count of ten or more. This rearrangement joins TRBV7-2 to TRBJ2-3, with 7 positions matching TRBD2. V lost 2 bases and J lost 3; bases outside the gene matches: 11. CDR1 and CDR2 from the germline V gene are SGHTA and FQGNSA. The CDR3 is 17 amino acids. CDR3 nucleotide sequence: TGTGCCAGCAGCTTACCCCCGGTCCGGGAGGTGACAGATACGCAGTATTTT. Residues: CASSLPPVREVTDTQYF.

This clonotype showed up many times. The gene calls are TRBV6-1 and TRBJ2-3; 8 nucleotides align to TRBD2. CDR1 and CDR2 (germline): MNHNS, SASEGT. The junction had 8 bases not matched to a gene; V was cut back by 4 bases and J by 5 bases. This CDR3 comprises 15 residues. CDR3 sequence (DNA): TGTGCCAGCAGTGGCTCGACTAGCGATTTAGATACGCAGTATTTT. It is translated as CASSGSTSDLDTQYF.

The chain employs TRBV19 and TRBJ2-7, with 8 positions matching TRBD2. V lost 4 bases to trimming and J lost 6 bases; unmatched junction nucleotides: 14. The germline V gene has CDR1 LNHDA and CDR2 SQIVND (reference sequence). The CDR3 consists of 16 residues. The CDR3 nucleotides read TGTGCCAGTAGTACAGATAGCGGGGCCCATGTTGCCGAGCAGTACTTC. It yields the protein CASSTDSGAHVAEQYF.

This clonotype was recorded at least ten times. The chain employs TRBV19 and TRBJ1-6; TRBD1 is a possible D gene (6 bases). Trimming took 9 bases from V and 9 from J, leaving 21 bases between them. This CDR3 comprises 15 residues. Germline-derived CDR1 and CDR2 are LNHDA and SQIVND (reference sequence). The CDR3 nucleotides are TGTGCCAGCCGACAGGTGCGGGAGTTAGGTTCACCCCTCCACTTT. This codes for CASRQVRELGSPLHF.

The J gene is TRBJ1-6, the V gene TRBV15; D might be TRBD1 (6 bases). The ends were cut back, 0 bases at V and 14 bases at J, with 20 bases in the middle. This CDR3 contains 16 residues. In germline, CDR1 is LNHNV, CDR2 YYDKDF (reference sequence). As DNA, the CDR3 is TGTGCCACCAGCAGAGATCGTCCCAGGGGAGTAGAGGCCCTCCACTTT. Residues: CATSRDRPRGVEALHF.

This clonotype has only a few counts. The chain has TRBV29-1 and TRBJ2-6; 9 nucleotides agree with TRBD1. CDR1 is SQVTM and CDR2 is ANQGSEA in the germline V gene. The CDR3 is made up of 15 amino acids. V was clipped by 1 base and J by 7 bases; unmatched bases: 5. The CDR3 bases are TGCAGCGTTGAAGGGGGACAGGGCCCAGCCAACGTCCTGACTTTC. Translating it yields CSVEGGQGPANVLTF.

Turning to this clonotype: A much larger clone lies a single base off, so this may be a read error. The chain employs TRBV6-2 or TRBV6-3 and TRBJ2-3, with unresolved D. The germline CDR1 and CDR2 sequences are MNHEY and SVGEGT. This CDR3 region has 17 residues. CDR3 DNA: TGTGCCAGCAGTTACCCCTCTAGAGGTCCTACGTCTGATACGCGGTATTTT. Amino acid sequence: CASSYPSRGPTSDTRYF.

This clonotype was seen at least ten times. This chain joins TRBV11-2 and TRBJ2-7; TRBD1 agrees at 10 bases. The germline V gene has CDR1 SGHAT and CDR2 FQNNGV. This CDR3 contains 18 residues. The V gene end was trimmed by 4 bases and the J gene end by 4 bases; junction bases not matched to a gene: 16. In DNA form, the CDR3 reads TGTGCCAGCAGCTCGGTTAGTTACGGGACAGGGGAAGCTTACGAGCAGTACTTC. Its protein product is CASSSVSYGTGEAYEQYF.

Many counts were recorded for this clonotype. The V call is TRBV27, the J call TRBJ2-3; D might be TRBD1 (6 bases). This CDR3 spans 15 amino acids. Deletions cut 4 bases from V and 3 bases from J, with 14 bases between. Per germline, CDR1 MNHEY and CDR2 SMNVEV (reference sequence). CDR3 residues: CASSSFRTETDTQYF. In DNA, the CDR3 is TGTGCCAGCAGTTCATTCCGGACAGAAACAGATACGCAGTATTTT.

The chain carries TRBV7-2 and TRBJ2-7; the match to TRBD2 covers 14 bases. The V gene's germline CDR1 is SGHTA and CDR2 FQGNSA. This CDR3 has 18 amino acids. V lost 1 base, J lost 1 base, and 6 bases stayed unmatched. The CDR3 is CASSLGGLAGAESYEQYF. CDR3 sequence (DNA): TGTGCCAGCAGCTTAGGGGGACTAGCGGGGGCCGAGTCCTACGAGCAGTACTTC. Full variable domain (outside the CDR3, taken from reference TRBV7-2 and TRBJ2-7): GAGVSQSPSNKVTEKGKDVELRCDPISGHTALYWYRQSLGQGLEFLIYFQGNSAPDKSGLPSDRFSAERTGGSVSTLTIQRTQQEDSAVYLCASSLGGLAGAESYEQYFGPGTRLTVT.

This clonotype was picked up many times. V usage is TRBV28 and J usage is TRBJ1-1, with TRBD1 identical over 11 bases. Germline V lookup: CDR1 MDHEN, CDR2 SYDVKM. The CDR3 runs 18 residues. Trimming at V came to 3 bases and at J to 0 bases, leaving 9 bases not matched to a gene. The CDR3 region is CASSFVPDRGLMNTEAFF. CDR3 nucleotides: TGTGCCAGCAGTTTCGTCCCGGACAGGGGGCTCATGAACACTGAAGCTTTCTTT.

This chain joins TRBV2 and TRBJ2-7; D is perhaps TRBD2 (5 bases). The CDR3 is made up of 15 amino acids. V gave up 7 bases and J gave up 3 bases, with 19 bases separating them. The V gene's germline CDR1 is SNHLY and CDR2 FYNNEI. The CDR3 region is CASKLGAQNNYEQYF. The CDR3 coding sequence is TGTGCCAGCAAGTTGGGAGCGCAAAATAACTACGAGCAGTACTTC.

This clonotype was seen repeatedly, ten times or more. This chain connects TRBV7-8 to TRBJ2-1; the match to TRBD1 covers 9 bases. With 8 bases clipped from V and 4 bases from J, the junction kept 6 bases outside the gene matches. The CDR3 is 14 residues long. The germline V gene encodes CDR1 SGHVS and CDR2 FQNEAQ. CDR3 loop: CASGTGGAYNEQFF. The CDR3 bases are TGTGCCAGCGGTACAGGGGGCGCTTACAATGAGCAGTTCTTC. Full variable domain (remainder filled in from reference TRBV7-8 and TRBJ2-1): GAGVSQSPRYKVAKRGQDVALRCDPISGHVSLFWYQQALGQGPEFLTYFQNEAQLDKSGLPSDRFFAERPEGSVSTLKIQRTQQEDSAVYLCASGTGGAYNEQFFGPGTRLTVL.

This clonotype was observed a handful of times. The chain has TRBV6-6 and TRBJ1-2; possible D gene TRBD1, 6 bases. V lost 7 bases and J lost 3, with 18 bases in between. CDR1 and CDR2 from the germline V gene are MNHNY and SVGAGI (reference sequence). This CDR3 has 15 amino acids. This chain's CDR3 is CASTRTGLYDYGYTF. CDR3 nucleotide sequence: TGTGCCAGCACCCGAACAGGGTTATACGACTATGGCTACACCTTC.

This clonotype was counted between two and nine times. The chain recombines TRBV4-3 with TRBJ2-7; TRBD1 is a possible D gene (6 bases). The CDR3 totals 14 residues. Trimming took 2 bases from V and 1 from J, leaving 9 bases between them. Germline CDR1 and CDR2: LGHNA and YSLEER. CDR3 nucleotide sequence: TGCGCCAGCAGCCAAATAACAGGGTCCTACGAGCAGTACTTC. This encodes CASSQITGSYEQYF.

At least ten counts were recorded for this clonotype. This chain uses TRBV19 with TRBJ1-1, with no clear D. CDR3 size: 18 residues. Trimming left V 6 bases short and J 0 bases short, with 23 bases between. In germline, CDR1 is LNHDA, CDR2 SQIVND (reference sequence). This CDR3 is CASSTTHSLPAMNTEAFF. CDR3 sequence (DNA): TGTGCCAGTAGCACGACCCACAGCTTGCCCGCAATGAACACTGAAGCTTTCTTT.

V and J are TRBV12-3 or TRBV12-4 and TRBJ2-3, with D unresolved. The V end was cut by 3 bases, the J end by 7 bases, with 5 bases between. CDR3 length: 11 residues. The CDR3 sequence is CASSFDHTQYF. CDR3 DNA sequence: TGTGCCAGCAGTTTCGACCATACGCAGTATTTT.

In this sample, this clonotype turned up many times. The chain couples TRBV11-2 to TRBJ1-1; D not certain. The length of the CDR3 is 14 residues. The germline V and J ends were trimmed by 2 bases and 4 bases, with 11 bases remaining between them. Germline CDR1 and CDR2: SGHAT and FQNNGV. The CDR3 reads CASSLRVWGTEAFF. The CDR3 coding sequence is TGTGCCAGCAGCTTACGGGTGTGGGGCACTGAAGCTTTCTTT.

This clonotype occurred many times. This chain links TRBV7-8 with TRBJ2-7; TRBD2 aligns across 7 bases. The CDR3 runs to 16 residues. The V and J ends lost 1 base and 2 bases, in that order; junction bases with no gene match: 8. Germline lookup yields CDR1 SGHVS and CDR2 FQNEAQ. This chain's CDR3 is CASSLGLVGGTYEQYF. Here the CDR3 DNA reads TGTGCCAGCAGCTTAGGTCTTGTGGGGGGGACCTACGAGCAGTACTTC.